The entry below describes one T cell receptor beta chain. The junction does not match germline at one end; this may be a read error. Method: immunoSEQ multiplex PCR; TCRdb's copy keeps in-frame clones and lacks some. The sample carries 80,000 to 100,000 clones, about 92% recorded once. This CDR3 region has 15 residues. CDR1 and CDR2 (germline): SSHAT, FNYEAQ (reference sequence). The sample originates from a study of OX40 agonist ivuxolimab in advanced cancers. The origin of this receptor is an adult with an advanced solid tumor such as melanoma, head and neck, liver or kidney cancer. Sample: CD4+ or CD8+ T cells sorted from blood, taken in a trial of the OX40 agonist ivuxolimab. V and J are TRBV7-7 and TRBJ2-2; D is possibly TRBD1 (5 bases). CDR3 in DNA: TGTGCTAGCAGCTTAGGGGCAGGGAACACCGGGGAGCTGTTTTTT. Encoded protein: CASSLGAGNTGELFF.